Following are 20 T cell receptor beta chains from one sample sequenced in a study of cytomegalovirus exposure and HLA in healthy donors. Method: immunoSEQ multiplex PCR; TCRdb's copy keeps in-frame clones and lacks some. The sample shows under 250,000 clones, around 80% of them seen only once. The sample comprised PBMCs. The receptors were gathered from a woman in her 30s in good health and CMV-seronegative.

The chain is built from TRBV23-1 and TRBJ1-2, with 9 bases aligning to TRBD1. TRBV23-1 is known as an ORF, though its function is uncertain. CDR3 size: 12 residues. V lost 10 bases, J lost 6 bases, and 6 bases stayed unmatched. CDR3 in DNA: TGCGCCATTGAGACAGGGGGGAATGGCTACACCTTC. Translated, it gives CAIETGGNGYTF.

V is TRBV28 and J is TRBJ1-5, with 11 bases fitting TRBD1. The CDR3 runs 15 residues. The junction had 5 bases not matched to a gene; V was cut back by 4 bases and J by 6 bases. From germline, CDR1 is MDHEN and CDR2 SYDVKM. The CDR3 bases are TGTGCCAGCAGTTCCGGGACAGGGGGGCTTCAGCCCCAGCATTTT. It translates to CASSSGTGGLQPQHF.

This clone was counted once. This chain connects TRBV18 to TRBJ2-7, with a possible D match to TRBD1 (6 bases). Germline V CDR1 and CDR2: KGHSH, LQKENI. Trimming left V 6 bases short and J 9 bases short, with 15 bases between. There are 12 residues in the CDR3. The CDR3 DNA follows: TGTGCCAGCTCCCCAGGGGCGTCGGGGCAGTACTTC. Its translation is CASSPGASGQYF.

The CDR3 DNA is TGCGCCAGCAAATTCGTCGTGGGCATGAACACTGAAGCTTTCTTT. Amino acids: CASKFVVGMNTEAFF. The chain joins TRBV5-1 to TRBJ1-1; D gene unclear. This CDR3 has 15 residues. Germline CDR1 reads SGHRS; CDR2 reads YFSETQ. Trimming shortened V by 6 bases and J by 0 bases, and 15 bases separated the two germline ends.

This clone was seen just once. The genes are TRBV6-6 and TRBJ1-1; TRBD1 is a possible D gene (6 bases). V gave up 11 bases and J gave up 4 bases, with 20 bases separating them. The CDR3 runs to 14 residues. Germline V gene data show CDR1 as MNHNY and CDR2 as SVGAGI (reference sequence). This chain's CDR3 is CALKPGGRSTEAFF. The CDR3 bases are TGTGCCCTCAAGCCGGGGGGGCGGAGCACTGAAGCTTTCTTT.

The gene calls are TRBV6-1 and TRBJ1-4, with 10 nucleotides matching TRBD1. J gave up 8 bases and V 4 bases, and 7 bases lay outside the gene matches. Germline CDR1 and CDR2: MNHNS and SASEGT. The CDR3 extends over 15 amino acids. The CDR3 DNA follows: TGTGCCAGCAGTGCCCGACAGGGGGCTAGGGAAAAACTGTTTTTT. Its protein product is CASSARQGAREKLFF.

This clone was seen more than once but under ten times. The rearrangement uses TRBV14 and TRBJ2-7; 11 bases are a match to TRBD2. J gave up 11 bases and V 3 bases, and 9 bases lay outside the gene matches. CDR1 and CDR2 (germline): SGHDN, FVKESK. CDR3 length equals 14 residues. The CDR3 spells CASSQTSGTAREYF. Written as DNA, the CDR3 is TGTGCCAGCAGCCAGACTAGCGGGACCGCGAGGGAGTACTTC. Full variable domain (rest looked up from reference TRBV14 and TRBJ2-7): EAGVTQFPSHSVIEKGQTVTLRCDPISGHDNLYWYRRVMGKEIKFLLHFVKESKQDESGMPNNRFLAERTGGTYSTLKVQPAELEDSGVYFCASSQTSGTAREYFGPGTRLTVT.

The rearrangement uses TRBV7-2 and TRBJ2-1; 9 nucleotides match TRBD2. Losses at the gene ends were 0 bases for V and 2 bases for J; bases not matched to a gene: 8. Per germline, CDR1 SGHTA and CDR2 FQGNSA. The CDR3 is 18 residues long. The CDR3 loop reads CASSLAGGRGRAYNEQFF. The CDR3 region has the DNA TGTGCCAGCAGCTTAGCGGGGGGTCGCGGGAGGGCCTACAATGAGCAGTTCTTC.

The chain has TRBV5-1 and TRBJ2-7; 9 positions match TRBD2. The CDR3 loop spans 14 amino acids. Germline CDR1 is SGHRS and CDR2 is YFSETQ. J was trimmed by 9 bases and V by 4 bases; bases with no gene match: 11. The CDR3 nucleotides are TGCGCCAGCAGCCAGGCGGCTAGCGGGACGGGGCAGTACTTC. This codes for CASSQAASGTGQYF. The whole variable domain, remainder taken from reference TRBV5-1 and TRBJ2-7, is KAGVTQTPRYLIKTRGQQVTLSCSPISGHRSVSWYQQTPGQGLQFLFEYFSETQRNKGNFPGRFSGRQFSNSRSEMNVSTLELGDSALYLCASSQAASGTGQYFGPGTRLTVT.

The V and J genes are TRBV18 and TRBJ1-2, with TRBD1 matching over 7 bases. J gave up 8 bases and V 3 bases, and 6 bases lay outside the gene matches. The CDR3 covers 13 residues. Germline CDR1 KGHSH, CDR2 LQKENI. CDR3 sequence: CASSPGTVEGYTF. DNA for the CDR3: TGTGCCAGCTCACCCGGGACAGTTGAAGGCTACACCTTC.

This clone showed up just a few times. The chain has TRBV13 and TRBJ2-7; tentative D call: TRBD2 (6 bases). The CDR3 loop spans 14 amino acids. Trimming stripped 4 bases from V and 2 bases from J, with 12 bases between. Per germline, CDR1 PRHDT and CDR2 FYEKMQ (reference sequence). CDR3 DNA sequence: TGTGCCAGCAGCTCCCGTAGCGGAGCCTACGAGCAGTACTTC. The encoded protein is CASSSRSGAYEQYF.

The chain uses TRBV27 and TRBJ2-4, with D perhaps TRBD2 (6 bases). The germline V and J ends were trimmed by 8 bases and 0 bases, with 11 bases remaining between them. The CDR3 is made up of 14 amino acids. CDR1 is MNHEY and CDR2 is SMNVEV in the germline V gene (reference sequence). The CDR3: CASGEVPAKNIQYF. The DNA for the CDR3 is TGTGCCAGCGGGGAGGTCCCAGCCAAAAACATTCAGTACTTC.

The gene calls are TRBV2 and TRBJ2-3, with 7 bases identical to TRBD2. The junction had 4 bases not matched to a gene; V was cut back by 3 bases and J by 1 base. From germline, CDR1 is SNHLY and CDR2 FYNNEI. CDR3 length: 15 residues. CDR3: CASSEGRGGTDTQYF. The CDR3 nucleotides are TGTGCCAGCAGTGAGGGGAGGGGTGGCACAGATACGCAGTATTTT.

V is TRBV5-4 and J is TRBJ1-6, with a weak D call TRBD1 (5 bases). The CDR3 totals 16 residues. Germline lookup yields CDR1 SGHNT and CDR2 YYREEE (reference sequence). Trimming took off 4 bases at V and 7 bases at J, with 18 bases between the two ends. This chain's CDR3 is CASSRGTKLENSPLHF. DNA for the CDR3: TGTGCCAGCAGCCGGGGGACTAAGCTAGAGAATTCACCCCTCCACTTT.

This clone showed up just a few times. This chain connects TRBV15 to TRBJ1-2; possibly TRBD1 for D (6 bases). The CDR3 covers 14 residues. V was cut by 3 bases and J by 2 bases, with 10 bases left in between. Germline V gene data show CDR1 as LNHNV and CDR2 as YYDKDF (reference sequence). CDR3 coding DNA: TGTGCCACCAGCAGTCTACAGGGAAACTATGGCTACACCTTC. It specifies CATSSLQGNYGYTF.

The rearrangement links TRBV7-9 to TRBJ1-3, with TRBD1 matching 8 bases. The germline V gene has CDR1 SEHNR and CDR2 FQNEAQ (reference sequence). The CDR3 consists of 16 residues. With 5 bases clipped from V and 0 bases from J, the junction kept 6 bases outside the gene matches. The CDR3 protein is CASSPRQGSSGNTIYF. The CDR3, as DNA: TGTGCCAGCAGCCCGCGACAGGGGAGCTCTGGAAACACCATATATTTT.

The chain has TRBV15 and TRBJ2-2; TRBD2 aligns across 10 bases. The germline CDR1 and CDR2 sequences are LNHNV and YYDKDF (reference sequence). Trimming cost V 1 base and J 5 bases; bases outside gene matches: 10. CDR3 length: 18 amino acids. CDR3 coding DNA: TGTGCCACCAGCAGAGTCTTCGCTAGCGGGAGACGTACCGGGGAGCTGTTTTTT. Its protein is CATSRVFASGRRTGELFF.

The gene calls are TRBV5-1 and TRBJ1-2; 8 bases line up with TRBD1. In germline, CDR1 is SGHRS, CDR2 YFSETQ. The V segment lost 1 base and the J segment 6 bases; nucleotides outside the gene matches: 14. The CDR3 totals 17 residues. The CDR3 loop reads CASSLNPTSPGGNGYTF. The CDR3 DNA sequence: TGCGCCAGCAGCTTGAATCCGACGAGTCCAGGGGGCAATGGCTACACCTTC.

The chain uses TRBV30 and TRBJ2-7; possibly TRBD1 for D (7 bases). The germline V gene has CDR1 GTSNPN and CDR2 SVGIG (reference sequence). Between the trimmed V and J ends, which lost 1 base and 5 bases, there was a span of 12 bases. The CDR3 totals 13 residues. CDR3 loop: CAWSAGGGHEQYF. In DNA form, the CDR3 reads TGTGCCTGGAGTGCAGGAGGGGGCCACGAGCAGTACTTC.

The V gene is TRBV6-1, the J gene TRBJ1-4; 10 nucleotides align to TRBD1. J gave up 7 bases and V 0 bases, and 5 bases lay outside the gene matches. CDR1 is MNHNS, CDR2 SASEGT, per germline. CDR3 length: 16 residues. The CDR3 sequence is CASSEAPGQGSEKLFF. CDR3 sequence (DNA): TGTGCCAGCAGTGAAGCCCCGGGACAGGGGAGTGAAAAACTGTTTTTT.